Below, 19 T cell receptor beta chains from the same sample are listed, as sequenced in a study of T cell responses to AZD1222 COVID-19 vaccine. Using immunoSEQ multiplex PCR, the repertoire was profiled, and TCRdb retains in-frame clones only, with some absent. The profile shows 150,000 to 200,000 clones, almost 90% of them singletons. This specimen consisted of peripheral blood, obtained 28 days after the second AZD1222 dose. The receptors shown here come from an adult who received the AZD1222 COVID-19 vaccine.

The V call is TRBV18, the J call TRBJ1-5; 8 positions agree with TRBD1. J gave up 0 bases and V 3 bases, and 10 bases lay outside the gene matches. The V gene's germline CDR1 is KGHSH and CDR2 LQKENI. The CDR3 runs to 18 residues. CDR3: CASSPSRTGKISNQPQHF. The CDR3 bases are TGTGCCAGCTCACCGTCTCGGACAGGGAAGATTAGCAATCAGCCCCAGCATTTT. The complete variable domain, with remaining parts taken from reference TRBV18 and TRBJ1-5, reads NAGVMQNPRHLVRRRGQEARLRCSPMKGHSHVYWYRQLPEEGLKFMVYLQKENIIDESGMPKERFSAEFPKEGPSILRIQQVVRGDSAAYFCASSPSRTGKISNQPQHFGDGTRLSIL.

This chain joins TRBV24-1 and TRBJ1-5; 8 bases fit TRBD1. The CDR3 runs to 14 residues. Unmatched junction bases numbered 4, after V lost 6 bases and J lost 4 bases. Germline V lookup: CDR1 KGHDR, CDR2 SFDVKD. CDR3 bases: TGTGCCACCAGTCCGGGACAGGTAAATCAGCCCCAGCATTTT. It specifies CATSPGQVNQPQHF.

This clone was found a few times. The chain links TRBV7-8 to TRBJ1-2, with D possibly TRBD1 on 6 matching bases. CDR3 length: 15 amino acids. The germline V and J ends were trimmed by 5 bases and 6 bases, with 19 bases remaining between them. Looked up from germline, CDR1 is SGHVS and CDR2 is FQNEAQ. CDR3 residues: CASSPWGRISDGYTF. DNA for the CDR3: TGTGCCAGCAGCCCATGGGGGCGAATTTCTGATGGCTACACCTTC.

The chain has TRBV4-1 and TRBJ2-2; the D gene could be TRBD1 or TRBD2 (6 bases each). The V and J ends lost 1 base and 4 bases respectively, with 10 bases between them. The CDR3 contains 15 residues. Germline-derived CDR1 and CDR2 are MGHRA and YSYEKL. The CDR3 DNA reads TGCGCCAGCAGCCAAGGGGGGGCTGGCACCGGGGAGCTGTTTTTT. It yields the protein CASSQGGAGTGELFF.

Remarks on this clone: The same CDR3 is also encoded by other DNA sequences in this sample. The gene calls are TRBV5-5 and TRBJ1-1; D remains unclear. The CDR3 spans 14 residues. The ends were cut back, 0 bases at V and 2 bases at J, with 8 bases in the middle. Looked up from germline, CDR1 is SGHKS and CDR2 is YYEKEE (reference sequence). The CDR3: CASSLGADNTEAFF. DNA of the CDR3: TGTGCCAGCAGCTTGGGGGCAGATAACACTGAAGCTTTCTTT. The full variable domain, in which reference TRBV5-5 and TRBJ1-1 provide the parts outside the CDR3, is DAGVTQSPTHLIKTRGQQVTLRCSPISGHKSVSWYQQVLGQGPQFIFQYYEKEERGRGNFPDRFSARQFPNYSSELNVNALLLGDSALYLCASSLGADNTEAFFGQGTRLTVV.

The CDR3 loop reads CASSPWRATGGIEQYF. The CDR3 nucleotides are TGTGCCAGCAGCCCTTGGCGGGCGACAGGGGGCATCGAGCAGTACTTC. This rearrangement joins TRBV27 to TRBJ2-7; 10 bases align to TRBD1. The CDR3 covers 16 residues. Germline V lookup: CDR1 MNHEY, CDR2 SMNVEV (reference sequence). Trimming cost V 6 bases and J 6 bases; bases outside gene matches: 14.

The chain employs TRBV18 and TRBJ2-2; no definite D call. From germline, CDR1 is KGHSH and CDR2 LQKENI. V was trimmed by 3 bases and J by 7 bases, leaving 3 bases between them. The CDR3 is made up of 11 amino acids. As DNA, the CDR3 is TGTGCCAGCTCACCGGTCGGGGAGCTGTTTTTT. Its translation: CASSPVGELFF.

This clone was found once. This rearrangement joins TRBV5-6 to TRBJ1-5; tentative D call: TRBD1 (6 bases). The CDR3 sequence is 17 residues long. Between the trimmed V and J ends, which lost 4 bases and 0 bases, there was a span of 17 bases. Germline values: CDR1 SGHDT, CDR2 YYEEEE. This CDR3 reads CASSLRSRDISNQPQHF. CDR3 sequence (DNA): TGTGCCAGCAGCCTTCGGTCCCGGGACATTAGCAATCAGCCCCAGCATTTT. The complete variable domain, with remaining parts taken from reference TRBV5-6 and TRBJ1-5, reads DAGVTQSPTHLIKTRGQQVTLRCSPKSGHDTVSWYQQALGQGPQFIFQYYEEEERQRGNFPDRFSGHQFPNYSSELNVNALLLGDSALYLCASSLRSRDISNQPQHFGDGTRLSIL.

CDR3 DNA: TGTGCCAGCAGCGTAGAGGACTATGCCGGGGAGCTGTTTTTT. This encodes CASSVEDYAGELFF. V gene TRBV9 combines with J gene TRBJ2-2; possibly TRBD2 for D (6 bases). Trimming pared 0 bases from V and 6 bases from J, leaving 9 bases between. The CDR3 runs 14 residues. Germline V gene lookup returns CDR1 SGDLS and CDR2 YYNGEE.

The V gene is TRBV6-6, the J gene TRBJ1-1, with 12 bases aligning to TRBD1. The J segment lost 0 bases and the V segment lost 8 bases, leaving 10 bases of the junction unmatched. Per germline, CDR1 MNHNY and CDR2 SVGAGI (reference sequence). This CDR3 is built from 17 residues. The CDR3 nucleotides read TGTGCCAGCGGTCGGGACAGGGGGCGGGGTATGAACACTGAAGCTTTCTTT. Translating gives CASGRDRGRGMNTEAFF.

The CDR3 bases are TGTGCCAGCAGCGTAAATCGGGGCGAGCTGTTTTTT. Protein product: CASSVNRGELFF. This sequence joins TRBV9 and TRBJ2-2; either TRBD1 or TRBD2 may fit D (5 bases each). The V gene's germline CDR1 is SGDLS and CDR2 YYNGEE. CDR3 length: 12 amino acids. V dropped 1 base and J dropped 11 bases, with 9 bases sitting between them.

The J gene is TRBJ1-1, the V gene TRBV29-1; no clear D. This CDR3 has 13 residues. V lost 3 bases to trimming and J lost 4 bases, with 12 bases between them. Per germline, CDR1 SQVTM and CDR2 ANQGSEA. The CDR3 nucleotides read TGCAGCGTTGAGTTGGCGGGCGGCACTGAAGCTTTCTTT. Amino acids: CSVELAGGTEAFF.

The V and J genes are TRBV3-1 (or the pseudogene TRBV3-2) and TRBJ2-2, with 8 bases matching TRBD1. J was trimmed by 2 bases and V by 7 bases; bases with no gene match: 9. Germline CDR1 and CDR2: LGHDT and YNNKEL (reference sequence). CDR3 length: 16 amino acids. CDR3 sequence: CASTYRGTVNTGELFF. DNA of the CDR3: TGTGCCAGCACCTACAGGGGGACAGTTAACACCGGGGAGCTGTTTTTT.

The chain carries TRBV7-2 and TRBJ1-3; TRBD1 might be the D (5 bases). V lost 0 bases and J 4 bases, leaving 10 bases between the germline ends. The length of the CDR3 is 15 residues. Per the germline V gene, CDR1 is SGHTA and CDR2 is FQGNSA. This CDR3 reads CASSLAWGGGNTIYF. For the CDR3, the DNA is TGTGCCAGCAGCTTAGCGTGGGGGGGAGGAAACACCATATATTTT. The full variable domain, completed using reference TRBV7-2 and TRBJ1-3, is GAGVSQSPSNKVTEKGKDVELRCDPISGHTALYWYRQSLGQGLEFLIYFQGNSAPDKSGLPSDRFSAERTGGSVSTLTIQRTQQEDSAVYLCASSLAWGGGNTIYFGEGSWLTVV.

CDR3 loop: CASSSPGLAGRGQETQYF. As DNA, the CDR3 is TGTGCCAGCAGCTCCCCGGGACTAGCGGGGAGGGGCCAAGAGACCCAGTACTTC. This chain links TRBV5-4 with TRBJ2-5, with TRBD2 matching over 13 bases. CDR1 and CDR2 from the germline V gene are SGHNT and YYREEE (reference sequence). Trimming took 3 bases from V and 1 from J; bases not matched to a gene: 9. The CDR3 length is 18 residues.

J is TRBJ1-4 and V is TRBV2; TRBD1 is a possible D gene (5 bases). Trimming stripped 6 bases from V and 5 bases from J, with 7 bases between. Germline V lookup: CDR1 SNHLY, CDR2 FYNNEI. This CDR3 has 12 amino acids. The CDR3, as DNA: TGTGCCAGCAGAGACAGAAATGAAAAACTGTTTTTT. Its translation is CASRDRNEKLFF.

CDR3 coding DNA: TGTGCCAGCAGCACCCACCAGGTACTGTCCTACGAGCAGTACTTC. As protein: CASSTHQVLSYEQYF. This rearrangement joins TRBV5-4 to TRBJ2-7; D ambiguous. The CDR3 covers 15 residues. CDR1 and CDR2 from the germline V gene are SGHNT and YYREEE (reference sequence). Trimming stripped 4 bases from V and 1 base from J, with 15 bases between.

The V call is TRBV4-1, the J call TRBJ2-1; D may be TRBD2 (5 bases). V lost 0 bases to trimming and J lost 0 bases, with 12 bases between them. Germline V gene data show CDR1 as MGHRA and CDR2 as YSYEKL. The CDR3 runs to 17 residues. The CDR3 nucleotides are TGCGCCAGCAGCCAAGAGTTGGGGAGAAGCTCCTACAATGAGCAGTTCTTC. Translated, it gives CASSQELGRSSYNEQFF.

The rearrangement uses TRBV9 and TRBJ2-5; 7 nucleotides line up with TRBD1. The CDR3 loop spans 14 amino acids. The germline CDR1 and CDR2 sequences are SGDLS and YYNGEE. The ends lost 4 bases at V and 2 bases at J; junction bases unmatched: 5. The CDR3 reads CASSKAGGQETQYF. CDR3 sequence (DNA): TGTGCCAGCAGCAAAGCAGGGGGTCAAGAGACCCAGTACTTC.